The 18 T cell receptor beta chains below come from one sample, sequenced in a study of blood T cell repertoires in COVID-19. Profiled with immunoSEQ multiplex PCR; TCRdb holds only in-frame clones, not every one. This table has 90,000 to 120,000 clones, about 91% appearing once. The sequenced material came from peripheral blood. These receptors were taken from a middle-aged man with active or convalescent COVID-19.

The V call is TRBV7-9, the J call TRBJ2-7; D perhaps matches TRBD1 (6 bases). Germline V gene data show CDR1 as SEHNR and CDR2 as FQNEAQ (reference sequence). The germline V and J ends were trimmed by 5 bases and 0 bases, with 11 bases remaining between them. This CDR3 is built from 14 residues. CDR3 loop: CASSPGTFSYEQYF. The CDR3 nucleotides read TGTGCCAGCAGCCCCGGGACATTCTCCTACGAGCAGTACTTC. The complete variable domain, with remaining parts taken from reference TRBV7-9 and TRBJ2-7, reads DTGVSQNPRHKITKRGQNVTFRCDPISEHNRLYWYRQTLGQGPEFLTYFQNEAQLEKSRLLSDRFSAERPKGSFSTLEIQRTEQGDSAMYLCASSPGTFSYEQYFGPGTRLTVT.

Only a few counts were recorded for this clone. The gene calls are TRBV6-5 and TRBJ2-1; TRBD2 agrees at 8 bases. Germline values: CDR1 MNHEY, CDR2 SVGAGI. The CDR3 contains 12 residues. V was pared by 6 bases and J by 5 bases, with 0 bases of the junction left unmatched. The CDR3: CASSGRDNEQFF. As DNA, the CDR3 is TGTGCCAGCAGCGGGAGGGACAATGAGCAGTTCTTC.

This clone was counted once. The CDR3 region has the DNA TGTGCCGCTGGACTAGCGGGAGGGCCGCGGAATGAGCAGTTCTTC. This gives the protein CAAGLAGGPRNEQFF. The chain recombines TRBV19 with TRBJ2-1; 15 nucleotides agree with TRBD2. CDR3 size: 15 residues. J was trimmed by 7 bases and V by 11 bases; bases with no gene match: 9. Germline V gene lookup returns CDR1 LNHDA and CDR2 SQIVND (reference sequence). The complete variable domain, with remaining parts taken from reference TRBV19 and TRBJ2-1, reads DGGITQSPKYLFRKEGQNVTLSCEQNLNHDAMYWYRQDPGQGLRLIYYSQIVNDFQKGDIAEGYSVSREKKESFPLTVTSAQKNPTAFYLCAAGLAGGPRNEQFFGPGTRLTVL.

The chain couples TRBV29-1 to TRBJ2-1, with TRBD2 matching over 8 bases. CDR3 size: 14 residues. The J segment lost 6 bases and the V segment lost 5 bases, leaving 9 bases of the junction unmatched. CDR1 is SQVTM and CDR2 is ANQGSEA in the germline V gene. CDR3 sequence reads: CSVRVSGSPNEQFF. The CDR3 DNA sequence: TGCAGCGTTAGGGTGAGCGGGAGCCCCAATGAGCAGTTCTTC.

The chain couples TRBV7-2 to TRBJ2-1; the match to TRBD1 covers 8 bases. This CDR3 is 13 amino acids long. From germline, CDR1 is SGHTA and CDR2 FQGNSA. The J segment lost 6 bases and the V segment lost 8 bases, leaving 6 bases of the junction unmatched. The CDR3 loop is CASSRTGFNEQFF. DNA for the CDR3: TGTGCCAGCTCCAGGACAGGGTTCAATGAGCAGTTCTTC.

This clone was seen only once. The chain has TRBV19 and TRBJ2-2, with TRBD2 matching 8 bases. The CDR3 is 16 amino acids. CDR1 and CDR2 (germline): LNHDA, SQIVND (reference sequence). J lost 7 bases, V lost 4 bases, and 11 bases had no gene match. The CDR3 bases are TGTGCCAGTAGTAGCCGGGGGGGAGGGCCGGACGGGGAGCTGTTTTTT. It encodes CASSSRGGGPDGELFF.

The CDR3 loop is CASSGTDSNQPQHF. CDR3 DNA: TGTGCCAGCTCCGGGACAGATAGCAATCAGCCCCAGCATTTT. V is TRBV27 and J is TRBJ1-5, with 7 bases lining up with TRBD1. Germline CDR1 is MNHEY and CDR2 is SMNVEV (reference sequence). The CDR3 sequence is 14 residues long. V was pared by 8 bases and J by 0 bases, with 4 bases of the junction left unmatched.

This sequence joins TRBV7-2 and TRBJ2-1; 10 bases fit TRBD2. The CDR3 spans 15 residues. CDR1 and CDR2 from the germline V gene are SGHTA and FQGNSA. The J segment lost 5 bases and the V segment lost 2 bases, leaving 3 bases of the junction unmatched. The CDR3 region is CASSLILAGNNEQFF. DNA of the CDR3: TGTGCCAGCAGCTTAATACTAGCGGGAAACAATGAGCAGTTCTTC.

This chain's CDR3 is CASSIFGSRGNQPQHF. The DNA for the CDR3 is TGTGCCAGTAGTATTTTCGGGTCCAGGGGCAATCAGCCCCAGCATTTT. V is TRBV19 and J is TRBJ1-5; perhaps TRBD1 as D (5 bases). Trimming took off 3 bases at V and 2 bases at J, with 14 bases between the two ends. The germline CDR1 and CDR2 sequences are LNHDA and SQIVND (reference sequence). This CDR3 region has 16 residues. The full variable domain, rest sourced from reference TRBV19 and TRBJ1-5, is DGGITQSPKYLFRKEGQNVTLSCEQNLNHDAMYWYRQDPGQGLRLIYYSQIVNDFQKGDIAEGYSVSREKKESFPLTVTSAQKNPTAFYLCASSIFGSRGNQPQHFGDGTRLSIL.

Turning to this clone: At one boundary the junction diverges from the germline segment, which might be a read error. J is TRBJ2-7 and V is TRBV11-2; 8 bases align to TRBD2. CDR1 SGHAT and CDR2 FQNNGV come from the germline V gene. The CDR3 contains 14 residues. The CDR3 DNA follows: TGTGTCAGCAGCTCTCAGGGCGGGAGGCACGAGCAGTACTTC. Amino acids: CVSSSQGGRHEQYF.

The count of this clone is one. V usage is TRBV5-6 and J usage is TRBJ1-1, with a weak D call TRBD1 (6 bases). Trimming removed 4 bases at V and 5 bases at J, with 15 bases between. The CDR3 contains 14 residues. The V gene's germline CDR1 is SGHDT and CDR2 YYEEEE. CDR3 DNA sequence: TGTGCCAGCAGCGAACAGGGTAGGGAAACTGAAGCTTTCTTT. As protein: CASSEQGRETEAFF. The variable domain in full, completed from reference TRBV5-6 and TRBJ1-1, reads DAGVTQSPTHLIKTRGQQVTLRCSPKSGHDTVSWYQQALGQGPQFIFQYYEEEERQRGNFPDRFSGHQFPNYSSELNVNALLLGDSALYLCASSEQGRETEAFFGQGTRLTVV.

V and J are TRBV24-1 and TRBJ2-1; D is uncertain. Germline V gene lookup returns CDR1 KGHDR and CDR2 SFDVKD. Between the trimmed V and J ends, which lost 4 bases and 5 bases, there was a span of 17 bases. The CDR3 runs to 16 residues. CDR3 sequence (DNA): TGTGCCACCAGTGACCAAGCAGCGAGACGGAACAATGAGCAGTTCTTC. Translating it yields CATSDQAARRNNEQFF.

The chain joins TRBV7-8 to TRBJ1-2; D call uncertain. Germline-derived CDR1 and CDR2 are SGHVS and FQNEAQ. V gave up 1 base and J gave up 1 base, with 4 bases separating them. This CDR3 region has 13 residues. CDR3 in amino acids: CASSLVNNYGYTF. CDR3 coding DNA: TGTGCCAGCAGCTTAGTTAATAACTATGGCTACACCTTC.

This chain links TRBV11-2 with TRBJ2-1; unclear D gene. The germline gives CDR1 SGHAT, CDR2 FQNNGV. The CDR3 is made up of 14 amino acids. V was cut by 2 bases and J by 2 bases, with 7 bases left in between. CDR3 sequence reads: CASSLTSTYNEQFF. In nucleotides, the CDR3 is TGTGCCAGCAGCTTAACTTCCACCTACAATGAGCAGTTCTTC. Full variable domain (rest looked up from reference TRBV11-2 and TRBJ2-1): EAGVAQSPRYKIIEKRQSVAFWCNPISGHATLYWYQQILGQGPKLLIQFQNNGVVDDSQLPKDRFSAERLKGVDSTLKIQPAKLEDSAVYLCASSLTSTYNEQFFGPGTRLTVL.

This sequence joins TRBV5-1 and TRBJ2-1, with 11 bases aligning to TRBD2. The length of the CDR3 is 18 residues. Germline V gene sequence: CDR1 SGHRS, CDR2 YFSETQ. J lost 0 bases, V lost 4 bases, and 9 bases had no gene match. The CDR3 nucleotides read TGCGCCAGCAGCGCCCTAGCGGGAGGTATCGGCTCCTACAATGAGCAGTTCTTC. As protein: CASSALAGGIGSYNEQFF.

The CDR3 coding sequence is TGTGCCAGCAGGGGCCTCGAAAACATTCAGTACTTC. Translating gives CASRGLENIQYF. The V gene is TRBV28, the J gene TRBJ2-4; no definite D call. The CDR3 consists of 12 residues. The germline V gene has CDR1 MDHEN and CDR2 SYDVKM. V was shortened by 6 bases and J by 5 bases, with 8 bases between the two germline ends.

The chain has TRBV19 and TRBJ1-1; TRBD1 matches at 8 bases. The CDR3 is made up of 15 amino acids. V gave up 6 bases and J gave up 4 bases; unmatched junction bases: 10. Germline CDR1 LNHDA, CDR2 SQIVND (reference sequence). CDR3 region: CASRPPGGRSTEAFF. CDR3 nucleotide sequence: TGTGCCAGTAGACCCCCAGGGGGCAGGAGCACTGAAGCTTTCTTT.

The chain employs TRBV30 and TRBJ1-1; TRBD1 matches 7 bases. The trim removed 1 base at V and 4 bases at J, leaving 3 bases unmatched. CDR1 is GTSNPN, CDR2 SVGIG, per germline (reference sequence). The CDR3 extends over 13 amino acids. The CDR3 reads CAWSGDSFTEAFF. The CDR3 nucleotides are TGTGCCTGGAGTGGGGACAGTTTCACTGAAGCTTTCTTT. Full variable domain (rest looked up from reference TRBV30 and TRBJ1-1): SQTIHQWPATLVQPVGSPLSLECTVEGTSNPNLYWYRQAAGRGLQLLFYSVGIGQISSEVPQNLSASRPQDRQFILSSKKLLLSDSGFYLCAWSGDSFTEAFFGQGTRLTVV.